What follows describes a single T cell receptor beta chain. The specificity of this receptor is unknown. Base quality data are lacking; no much larger clone is found one base away. The data derive from a study of blood T cells in healthy people across ages (dated by TCRdb to the mid-2010s). As for the study more broadly: Template switching captured roughly one uniquely barcoded TCR beta cDNA molecule per two T cells in model experiments. To avoid experimental bias, donors of different ages were distributed randomly across sequencing lanes. Donors were grouped into four age groups: young (average roughly 17 years), middle-aged (under 40), aged (around 62) and long-lived (82). Using the same blood draw, the study looked at two additional independent replicas of 1 million unique cDNA reads for two donors, one aged 18 to 30 and the other aged 80 or older. To track age-related changes in TCR beta repertoire diversity, the study relied on deep sequencing normalized with unique cDNA molecular identifiers. Paper-wide results and their limitations: Observed TCR beta diversity correlated strongly with the percentage of naive T cells measured by flow cytometry. Conclusive comparison of naive and antigen-experienced compartments was prevented by the profiling of bulk unsorted PBMCs. As age increased, observed TCR beta diversity per million T cells dropped in a roughly linear way, and a significant reduction was already evident by age about 36. Estimates of total diversity based on one million sequenced T cells were considered lower bounds and underestimates. Compared with the aged group, more naive CD4+ T cells, fewer expanded clones and increased TCR diversity were shown by the long-lived group, suggesting age selection. The CMV infection status of donors was not known, potentially confounding age-related changes in expanded clonotypes.

Clipping removes 5 bases from V and 7 bases from J, with 8 as the unmatched junction base count. Sequences DFQATT (CDR1) and SNEGSKA (CDR2) are obtained from the germline V gene (reference sequence). The CDR3 has 16 amino acids, counting the end cysteine and phenylalanine. Only the CDR3 part of the read is kept: 48 bases, read in frame from the first base. Systemically healthy Caucasian individuals from Russia, 39 in total and aged roughly 6 to 95 years, were included as donors. Each donor gave ten milliliters of peripheral blood, drawn into EDTA-treated Vacutainer tubes. PBMCs were isolated by Ficoll-Paque density-gradient centrifugation, with at least 6 million obtained per sample. Trizol reagent was used to extract total RNA from PBMCs, with at least 5.5 micrograms per sample. Naive CD45RAhigh/CD27high T cell percentages were measured by flow cytometry on a PBMC aliquot from every donor. Library generation was performed with 5' RACE. Sequenced using an Illumina HiSeq 2500. The second PCR ran for roughly 6 to 11 cycles and used a J-beta primer mix along with a sample-barcoded 5' primer. A unique molecular identifier was introduced onto each TCR beta cDNA molecule by a template-switch 5' adaptor carrying 12 random nucleotides. At least 3 million CDR3-containing paired-end reads were obtained from each sample. All of the RNA was converted into first-strand cDNA using the Mint cDNA synthesis kit, with a TRBC-specific oligonucleotide serving as the primer. Following uracil-DNA glycosylase treatment, a first 18-cycle PCR with universal primers M1SS and BC2_uni_R was performed on all cDNA. The published analysis was carried out like this. For normalization, 1 million high-quality reads were randomly selected from each sample, with every read carrying a distinct molecular identifier. Reads sharing molecular identifiers were discarded rather than binned into consensus sequences. MiTCR, run with a Q25 quality threshold and the strictest error-elimination algorithm, handled CDR3 identification, clonotype clustering and error correction. A nonparametric unseen species model with Euler transformation was used to estimate a lower bound on total TCR beta diversity. The public reads were reprocessed in TCRdb via fastp at Q25 and MiXCR, keeping in-frame beta chains. Records with the same CDR3 protein are collapsed into one entry carrying the most frequent genes and DNA. Here the V and J calls rest on TCRdb's processing, not on the authors' analysis. For this sample the table gives 1 million to 1.2 million distinct CDR3 sequences, of which about two fifths were detected only once. The top ten clones comprise roughly 14% of the sample.

The sequenced sample was blood. This clonotype was obtained from a man between 18 and 29 years old in good health. Recombination connected TRBV20-1 to TRBJ2-1; 16 bases in between match TRBD2. This receptor has the CDR3 CSAAGTSGGAWNEQFF. The DNA sequence reads TGCAGTGCTGCCGGGACTAGCGGGGGGGCATGGAATGAGCAGTTCTTC.